The 3 T cell receptor beta chains in this list originate from one sample, sequenced in a study of vaccination effects on CD4 cells after COVID-19. Ahead of sequencing, the ViraFEST assay grew antigen-specific CD4+ T cells using viral peptide pools. At the end of roughly ten days of culture, CD4+ T cells were isolated. The cohort was immunized with two doses of either the BNT162b2 or mRNA-1273 vaccine. Here immunoSEQ multiplex PCR was the method, and the copy in TCRdb shows in-frame clones only, minus some. The table has 25,000 to 30,000 clones, 55% to 75% seen once. For these receptors, no antigen is known. Sequences were derived from CD4+ T cells from PBMCs cultured with HCoV-NL63 spike peptides, sampled after COVID-19 vaccination. The receptors come from a human donor who received a COVID-19 vaccine.

V usage is TRBV6-4 and J usage is TRBJ1-5; a weak D match, TRBD1 (5 bases). Germline loops: CDR1 MRHNA, CDR2 SNTAGT. The CDR3 totals 13 residues. V dropped 6 bases and J dropped 4 bases, with 10 bases sitting between them. The CDR3 here is CASSRVRNQPQHF. Written as DNA, the CDR3 is TGTGCCAGCAGCAGGGTGAGAAATCAGCCCCAGCATTTT.

This sequence joins TRBV10-2 and TRBJ1-2; D is unresolved. CDR3 length equals 12 residues. Between the trimmed V and J ends, which lost 2 bases and 3 bases, there was a span of 4 bases. CDR1 and CDR2 from the germline V gene are WSHSY and SAAADI. The CDR3 reads CASSEEYYGYTF. As DNA, the CDR3 is TGCGCCAGCAGTGAGGAGTACTATGGCTACACCTTC.

The chain is built from TRBV24-1 and TRBJ2-7, with a possible D match to TRBD1 (6 bases). The CDR3 extends over 17 amino acids. CDR1 and CDR2 (germline): KGHDR, SFDVKD. The ends were cut back, 1 base at V and 4 bases at J, with 19 bases in the middle. The CDR3 DNA is TGTGCCACCAGTGATTTTCTCGTGGACAGAGGCGGATACGAGCAGTACTTC. Protein product: CATSDFLVDRGGYEQYF.